This T cell receptor beta chain originates from a study of cytomegalovirus exposure and HLA in healthy donors. In the PCR, 60 Vbeta and 13 Jbeta primers were used. Using immunoSEQ multiplex PCR, the repertoire was profiled, and TCRdb retains in-frame clones only, with some absent. The table shows 95,000 to 100,000 clones, with approximately 76% occurring only once. The sample taken for sequencing was PBMCs. The TCR was taken from a woman in her fifties or sixties in good health and CMV-seropositive.

This CDR3 is CAWMGRAGNTIYF. The CDR3 nucleotides are TGTGCCTGGATGGGCAGGGCAGGAAACACCATATATTTT. The V call is TRBV30, the J call TRBJ1-3; a possible D gene is TRBD1 (5 bases). CDR3 size: 13 residues. Deletions cut 4 bases from V and 4 bases from J, with 11 bases between. The germline V gene encodes CDR1 GTSNPN and CDR2 SVGIG (reference sequence).